The 3 T cell receptor beta chains in this list originate from one sample, sequenced in a study of cytomegalovirus exposure and HLA in healthy donors. The primer mix had 60 Vbeta and 13 Jbeta primers. The protocol was immunoSEQ multiplex PCR, while the TCRdb copy is restricted to in-frame clones and leaves out a portion. Among over 100,000 clones listed, roughly 79% were seen once. The sequencing input was PBMCs. These receptors came from a woman aged 50 to 60 in good health and CMV-seropositive.

The J gene is TRBJ1-4, the V gene TRBV5-4; the match to TRBD1 covers 8 bases. Unmatched junction bases numbered 3, after V lost 5 bases and J lost 0 bases. CDR3 length: 15 residues. Germline values: CDR1 SGHNT, CDR2 YYREEE (reference sequence). In DNA, the CDR3 is TGTGCCAGCAGTCTGACAGGGGCAACTAATGAAAAACTGTTTTTT. It yields the protein CASSLTGATNEKLFF.

This chain links TRBV7-8 with TRBJ2-5; 7 bases are a match to TRBD1. This CDR3 has 13 amino acids. Germline V CDR1 and CDR2: SGHVS, FQNEAQ. V dropped 5 bases and J dropped 5; count of bases not matched to a gene: 5. This chain's CDR3 is CASSHARGETQYF. The CDR3 nucleotides are TGTGCCAGCAGCCATGCCAGGGGGGAGACCCAGTACTTC.

The gene calls are TRBV7-2 and TRBJ2-3; D call uncertain. CDR1 is SGHTA, CDR2 FQGNSA, per germline. The V gene lost 1 base and the J gene lost 2 bases, with 7 bases spanning the gap. The CDR3 is made up of 14 amino acids. The CDR3 nucleotides are TGTGCCAGCAGCTTAGGACTTATCACAGATACGCAGTATTTT. Residues: CASSLGLITDTQYF.